This T cell receptor beta chain was observed in a study of blood T cell repertoires in COVID-19. Turning to the study itself: Donors in the United States, Italy and Spain gave samples during acute or convalescent COVID-19. T cells, B-cell-depleted T cells, or PBMCs supplied cDNA or gDNA.

Germline assignment: CDR1 LNHDA and CDR2 SQIVND (reference sequence). Trimming cost V 5 bases and J 4 bases, with 10 bases left between them. CDR3 length: 13 residues. Authors' data handling: Estimates of nucleated cell counts were drawn from the amplification of reference gene primers. Produced via immunoSEQ multiplex PCR; TCRdb's table is partial and in-frame only. From that table come the V and J calls and clone size; the DNA was used to work out D and trimming. Among about 68,000 clones, roughly 84% were seen once, and the ten largest hold approximately 9.2%. The V gene is TRBV19, the J gene TRBJ2-3; the D gene is possibly TRBD1 (5 bases). Sequencing was done on a sample of peripheral blood. The receptor was isolated from a woman aged 45-59 years with acute or convalescent COVID-19. CDR3 protein: CASSQQGADTQYF. CDR3 nucleotides: TGTGCCAGTAGTCAACAAGGGGCAGATACGCAGTATTTT.